This T cell receptor beta chain is from a study of identical twins. Study-wide results and caveats: Researchers caution that invariant MAIT and iNKT cells could partly confound zero-insertion analyses. Shared out-of-frame alpha sequences (those common to twins) showed excess low generation probability. Beta out-of-frame sequences showed weaker excess sharing between twins.

TCRdb fed the 5' RACE reads into MiXCR, producing one record per CDR3 protein. Among 400,000 to 500,000 distinct CDR3 sequences listed, over 11% were seen once. CDR1 MGHRA and CDR2 YSYEKL come from the germline V gene. CDR3 length: 14 amino acids. Trimming removed 3 bases at V and 7 bases at J, with 13 bases between. The table lists this clonotype with a few counts. The antigen is undetermined. These data are also associated with another study on yellow fever vaccine responses in identical twins.

The V call is TRBV4-1, the J call TRBJ2-1; no clear D gene. The source is a woman aged 18-29 years in good health. Sequenced input: CD4+ T cells sorted from blood. The CDR3 DNA is TGCGCCAGCAGCCAGCCCCATGGGCGTAATGAGCAGTTCTTC. It codes for CASSQPHGRNEQFF.